This T cell receptor beta chain was documented in a study of regulatory T cells in long-lasting Graves disease. The CDR3 is 14 amino acids. Trimming cost V 5 bases and J 7 bases, with 14 bases left between them. Germline-derived CDR1 and CDR2 are MNHEY and SMNVEV (reference sequence). Described time point: newly diagnosed GD, antithyroid drugs for less than 3 months. From PBMCs, RNA was extracted and then used to make the TCR library. Building the TCR beta libraries relied on iRepertoire HTBI primers, and CDR3 regions underwent Arm-PCR. MiXCR, run by TCRdb on the multiplex PCR reads, gives a single entry per CDR3 protein. The sample lists roughly 560,000 distinct CDR3 sequences, around 11% seen once, with roughly 9.3% in the top ten. Another study also made use of these data, one on T cells in Graves' hyperthyroidism and ophthalmopathy.

The chain joins TRBV27 to TRBJ1-4, with D perhaps TRBD1 (5 bases). The sequence was obtained from a woman aged 25-40 years with Graves disease. Sequenced here: peripheral blood mononuclear cells (PBMCs), sampled at new diagnosis, from a patient treated with antithyroid drugs. CDR3 DNA: TGTGCCAGCAGTAGACCCGGGGCTGGTGAAAAACTGTTTTTT. Its protein product is CASSRPGAGEKLFF.